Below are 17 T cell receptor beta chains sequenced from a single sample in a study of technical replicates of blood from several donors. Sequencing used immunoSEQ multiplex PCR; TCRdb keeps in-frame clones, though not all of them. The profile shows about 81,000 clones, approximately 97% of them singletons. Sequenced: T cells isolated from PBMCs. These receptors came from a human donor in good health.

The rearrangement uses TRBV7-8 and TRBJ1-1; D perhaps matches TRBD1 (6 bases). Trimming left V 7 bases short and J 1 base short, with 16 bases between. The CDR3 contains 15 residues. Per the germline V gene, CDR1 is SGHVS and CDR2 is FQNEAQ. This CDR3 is CASNFGGASNTEAFF. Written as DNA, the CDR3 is TGTGCCAGCAACTTCGGGGGGGCCTCGAACACTGAAGCTTTCTTT.

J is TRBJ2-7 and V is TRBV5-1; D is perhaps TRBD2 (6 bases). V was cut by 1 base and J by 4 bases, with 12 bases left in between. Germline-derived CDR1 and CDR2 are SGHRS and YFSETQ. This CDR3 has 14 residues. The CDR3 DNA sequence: TGCGCCAGCAGCTTGCGGGGAGGACCTTACGAGCAGTACTTC. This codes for CASSLRGGPYEQYF.

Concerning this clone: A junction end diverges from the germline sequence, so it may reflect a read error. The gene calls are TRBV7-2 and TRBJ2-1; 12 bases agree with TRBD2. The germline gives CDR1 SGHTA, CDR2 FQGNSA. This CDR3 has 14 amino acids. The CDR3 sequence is CASSLAGGVNEQFF. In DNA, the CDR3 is TGTGCCAGCAGCCTAGCGGGGGGGGTTAATGAGCAGTTCTTC.

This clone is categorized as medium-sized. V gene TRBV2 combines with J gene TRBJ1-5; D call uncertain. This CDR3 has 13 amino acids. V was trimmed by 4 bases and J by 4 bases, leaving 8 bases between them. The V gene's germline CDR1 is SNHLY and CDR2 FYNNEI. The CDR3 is CASSGERNQPQHF. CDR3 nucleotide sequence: TGTGCCAGCAGTGGGGAGCGTAATCAGCCCCAGCATTTT.

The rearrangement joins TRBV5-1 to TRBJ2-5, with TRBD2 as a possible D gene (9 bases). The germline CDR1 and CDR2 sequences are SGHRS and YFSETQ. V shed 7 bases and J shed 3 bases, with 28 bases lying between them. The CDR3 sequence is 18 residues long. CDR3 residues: CASQQGALAGDSKETQYF. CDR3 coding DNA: TGCGCCAGCCAGCAGGGGGCACTAGCGGGTGACTCAAAAGAGACCCAGTACTTC.

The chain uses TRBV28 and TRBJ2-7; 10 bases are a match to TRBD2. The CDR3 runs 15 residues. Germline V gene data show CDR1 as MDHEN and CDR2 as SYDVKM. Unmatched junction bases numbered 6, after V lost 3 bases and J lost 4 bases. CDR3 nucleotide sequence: TGTGCCAGCAGTTTGCCTAGCGGGAGTTCTTACGAGCAGTACTTC. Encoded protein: CASSLPSGSSYEQYF. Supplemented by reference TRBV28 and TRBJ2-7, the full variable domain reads DVKVTQSSRYLVKRTGEKVFLECVQDMDHENMFWYRQDPGLGLRLIYFSYDVKMKEKGDIPEGYSVSREKKERFSLILESASTNQTSMYLCASSLPSGSSYEQYFGPGTRLTVT.

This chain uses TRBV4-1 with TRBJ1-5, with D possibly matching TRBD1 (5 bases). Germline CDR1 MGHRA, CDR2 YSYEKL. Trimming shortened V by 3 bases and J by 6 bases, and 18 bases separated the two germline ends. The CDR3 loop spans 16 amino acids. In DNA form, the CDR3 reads TGCGCCAGCAGCCAGGATGACCAATCTAGGGGTCAGCCCCAGCATTTT. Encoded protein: CASSQDDQSRGQPQHF.

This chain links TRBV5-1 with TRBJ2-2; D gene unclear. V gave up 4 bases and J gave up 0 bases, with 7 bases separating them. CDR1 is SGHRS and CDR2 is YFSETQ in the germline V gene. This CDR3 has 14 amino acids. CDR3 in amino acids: CASSLDTNTGELFF. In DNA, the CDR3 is TGCGCCAGCAGCCTCGACACGAACACCGGGGAGCTGTTTTTT.

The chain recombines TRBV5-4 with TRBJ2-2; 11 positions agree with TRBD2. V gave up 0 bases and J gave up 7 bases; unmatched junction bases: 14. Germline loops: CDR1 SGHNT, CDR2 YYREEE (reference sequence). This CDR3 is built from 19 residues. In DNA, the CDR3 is TGTGCCAGCAGCTTGGCCAATTATGTAGCGGGGGGGTCGGACGGGGAGCTGTTTTTT. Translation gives CASSLANYVAGGSDGELFF.

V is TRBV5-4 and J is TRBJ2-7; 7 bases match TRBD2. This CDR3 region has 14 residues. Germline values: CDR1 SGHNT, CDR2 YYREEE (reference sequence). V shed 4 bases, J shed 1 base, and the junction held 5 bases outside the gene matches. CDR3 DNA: TGTGCCAGCAGCACCAGCGGGACTTCCTACGAGCAGTACTTC. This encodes CASSTSGTSYEQYF.

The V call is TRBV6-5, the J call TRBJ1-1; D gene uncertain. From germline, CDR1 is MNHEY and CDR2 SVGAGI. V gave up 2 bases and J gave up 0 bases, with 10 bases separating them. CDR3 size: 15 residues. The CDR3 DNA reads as TGTGCCAGCAGTTACGGTAGAGGATTGAACACTGAAGCTTTCTTT. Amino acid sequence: CASSYGRGLNTEAFF.

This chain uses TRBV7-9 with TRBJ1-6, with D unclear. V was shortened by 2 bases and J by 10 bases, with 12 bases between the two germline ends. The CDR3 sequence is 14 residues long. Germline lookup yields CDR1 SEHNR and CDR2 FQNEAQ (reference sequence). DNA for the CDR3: TGTGCCAGCAGCTTAATGGAGGGCAAATCACCCCTCCACTTT. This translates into CASSLMEGKSPLHF.

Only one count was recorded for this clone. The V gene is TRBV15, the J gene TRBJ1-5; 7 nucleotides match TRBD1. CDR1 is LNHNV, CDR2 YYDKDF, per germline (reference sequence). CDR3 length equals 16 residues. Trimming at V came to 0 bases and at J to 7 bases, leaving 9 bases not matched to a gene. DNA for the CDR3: TGTGCCACCAGCAGAGATGGGGAGACAGGGAAACAGCCCCAGCATTTT. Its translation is CATSRDGETGKQPQHF.

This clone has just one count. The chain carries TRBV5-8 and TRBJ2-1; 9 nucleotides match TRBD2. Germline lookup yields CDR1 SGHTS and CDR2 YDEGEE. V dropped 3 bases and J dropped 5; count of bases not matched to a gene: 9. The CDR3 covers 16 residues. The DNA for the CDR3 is TGTGCCAGCAGCTACGGTGCTAGCGGGACCCACAATGAGCAGTTCTTC. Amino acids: CASSYGASGTHNEQFF.

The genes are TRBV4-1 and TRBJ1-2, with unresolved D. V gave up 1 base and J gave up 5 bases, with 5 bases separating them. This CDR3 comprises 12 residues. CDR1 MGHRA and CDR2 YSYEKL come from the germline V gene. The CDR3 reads CASSQVEYGYTF. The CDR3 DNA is TGCGCCAGCAGCCAAGTGGAGTATGGCTACACCTTC.

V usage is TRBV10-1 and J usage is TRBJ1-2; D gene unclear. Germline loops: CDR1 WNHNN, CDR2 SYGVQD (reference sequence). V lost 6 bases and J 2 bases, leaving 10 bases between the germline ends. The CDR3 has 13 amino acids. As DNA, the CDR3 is TGCGCCAGCAGCCCAAACGGGAACTATGGCTACACCTTC. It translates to CASSPNGNYGYTF.

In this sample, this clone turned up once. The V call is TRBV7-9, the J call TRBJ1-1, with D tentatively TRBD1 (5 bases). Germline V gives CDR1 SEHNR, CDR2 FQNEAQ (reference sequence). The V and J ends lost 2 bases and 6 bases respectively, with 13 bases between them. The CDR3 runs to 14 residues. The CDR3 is CASSLWQGGPEAFF. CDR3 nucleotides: TGTGCCAGCAGCTTATGGCAGGGAGGCCCTGAAGCTTTCTTT.